The T cell receptor beta chain described here comes from a study of cytomegalovirus exposure and HLA in healthy donors. Findings and limits, study-wide: A prior analysis recorded that most TCR beta V segments were productive about 87% or about 30% of the time. When analyzed later, a missense DCLRE1C variant was found to be linked to TCR beta V- and J-gene trimming. Some segments of the V type, notably TRBV6-2 and TRBV6-3, were excluded as indistinguishable.

CDR3 length equals 16 residues. Germline V gives CDR1 SGHRS, CDR2 YFSETQ. V shed 4 bases, J shed 3 bases, and the junction held 9 bases outside the gene matches. In the PCR, 60 Vbeta and 13 Jbeta primers were used. The table came from immunoSEQ multiplex PCR; TCRdb's copy has only in-frame clones and leaves some out. The sample yields 85,000 to 120,000 clones, 70% to 80% seen once. In the case of this clone: Its antigen remains unidentified.

The V call is TRBV5-1, the J call TRBJ2-5; 10 nucleotides match TRBD2. The receptor was isolated from a man aged 55 to 70 in good health and CMV-seronegative. The sample consisted of PBMCs. The CDR3 here is CASSPPRLAGEETQYF. Written as DNA, the CDR3 is TGCGCCAGCAGCCCCCCGCGCCTAGCGGGGGAAGAGACCCAGTACTTC.